This is a list of T cell receptor beta chains from one sample in a study of radiotherapy plus CTLA-4 blockade in lung cancer. Measured with immunoSEQ multiplex PCR; TCRdb has only the in-frame clones, and not every one. The table includes under 55,000 clones, more than 75% detected once. The sequenced sample was peripheral blood, obtained from a patient treated with radiotherapy plus ipilimumab. The receptor source for this set is a human donor with non-small cell lung cancer who had stable disease on radiotherapy plus ipilimumab. Both conserved end residues are part of each CDR3. A D gene is named only where the DNA matches it firmly. Size values are once, few and many counts, or a class for expanded clones, and some rows have none.

J,size,V,D,DNA,CDR3
TRBJ2-7,few,TRBV5-8,-,TGTGCCAGCAGCTTGGACGGACTCTACGAGCAGTACTTC,CASSLDGLYEQYF
TRBJ2-3,once,TRBV5-4,TRBD1,TGTGCCAGCAGCCCTACAGGGGGCCTTGGCACAGATACGCAGTATTTT,CASSPTGGLGTDTQYF
TRBJ2-4,-,TRBV19,TRBD1,TGTGCCAGTAGGGATTGGACAGGGACCAGTCTAGCCAAAAACATTCAGTACTTC,CASRDWTGTSLAKNIQYF
TRBJ2-7,-,TRBV14,TRBD2,TGTGCCAGCAGCCGAGGGACTAGCGGGAGGCTCTACGAGCAGTACTTC,CASSRGTSGRLYEQYF
TRBJ1-2,-,TRBV11-2,TRBD1,TGTGCCAGCAGCCCGGACAGGGCAGGTGGCTATGGCTACACCTTC,CASSPDRAGGYGYTF
TRBJ1-5,-,TRBV5-1,-,TGCGCCAGCAGCCTGCGGGGGCTTAGCAATCAGCCCCAGCATTTT,CASSLRGLSNQPQHF
TRBJ2-7,-,TRBV19,-,TGTGCCAGTAGTAACCTTAGGACAGCGCAAGGCTCCTACGAGCAGTACTTC,CASSNLRTAQGSYEQYF
TRBJ2-1,-,TRBV7-2,TRBD2,TGTGCCAGCAGACCTAGCGGGAGGTCCTACAATGAGCAGTTCTTC,CASRPSGRSYNEQFF
TRBJ2-7,-,TRBV5-1,TRBD2,TGCGCCAGCAGAGCGGGATCTGCGGGGGAGCAGTACTTC,CASRAGSAGEQYF
TRBJ2-7,-,TRBV28,TRBD2,TGTGCCAGCAGTCCTAGCGGGAGGGCCCTCAGTGAGCAGTACTTC,CASSPSGRALSEQYF
TRBJ1-2,-,TRBV5-1,-,TGCGCCAGCAGCTTGGAAATGGGGCGGACGGTCTATGGCTACACCTTC,CASSLEMGRTVYGYTF
TRBJ2-3,-,TRBV7-3,TRBD2,TGTGCCAGCAGCCCCGGACTAGCGGGAGGAGATACGCAGTATTTT,CASSPGLAGGDTQYF
TRBJ2-5,-,TRBV5-6,-,TGTGCCAGCAGCCCGGTTGGAGAGACCCAGTACTTC,CASSPVGETQYF
TRBJ2-1,-,TRBV27,TRBD2,TGTGCCAGCTGTAGAAAGCCCGGGACTAGCGGGAGGGGCTCCTACAATGAGCAGTTCTTC,CASCRKPGTSGRGSYNEQFF
TRBJ2-7,-,TRBV19,-,TGTGCCAGTAGTATGTCCGGGTTCGGTTCCTACGAGCAGTACTTC,CASSMSGFGSYEQYF
TRBJ2-5,-,TRBV2,-,TGTGCCAGCAGTGAAGCGGGGTCGGCGGGCCAAGAGACCCAGTACTTC,CASSEAGSAGQETQYF
TRBJ2-3,-,TRBV19,TRBD2,TGTGCCAGTAGCACCTCTAGCGGGAGCGTTCATACGCAGTATTTT,CASSTSSGSVHTQYF
TRBJ2-7,-,TRBV4-2,-,TGTGCCAGCAGCCAAGGAGCACAGGGCTACGAGCAGTACTTC,CASSQGAQGYEQYF
TRBJ1-1,-,TRBV2,-,TGTGCCAGCACCGGAAGAAGGGGCACTGAAGCTTTCTTT,CASTGRRGTEAFF
TRBJ2-7,-,TRBV4-1,TRBD1,TGCGCCAGCAGCCAAGCTCCGACAGGGGAGTACGAGCAGTACTTC,CASSQAPTGEYEQYF
TRBJ2-7,few,TRBV7-9,-,TGTGCCAGCAGCTTAAGGGGGGGTACATCCTCCTACGAGCAGTACTTC,CASSLRGGTSSYEQYF
TRBJ2-3,-,TRBV7-2,TRBD2,TGTGCCAGCAGCAGTGATAGCGGGAGGTTAGGAGATACGCAGTATTTT,CASSSDSGRLGDTQYF
TRBJ1-3,-,TRBV6-1,-,TGTGCCAGCAGTGAATATCTACTTCGGGGACACAACTCTGGAAACACCATATATTTT,CASSEYLLRGHNSGNTIYF
TRBJ1-5,-,TRBV28,-,TGTGCCTGCAACCAGGGGATCGCCAATCAGCCCCAGCATTTT,CACNQGIANQPQHF
TRBJ2-5,-,TRBV15,TRBD2,TGTGCCACCAGCAGAGGGGGACTAGCGGGAGAGACCCAGTACTTC,CATSRGGLAGETQYF
TRBJ2-2,-,TRBV10-1,TRBD2,TGCGCCAGCACCCTGAAATTCACGACTAGCGGGAGATCCGCGAACACCGGGGAGCTGTTTTTT,CASTLKFTTSGRSANTGELFF
TRBJ2-7,-,TRBV2,-,TGTGCCAGCCAGAGGCAGACCTACGAGCAGTACTTC,CASQRQTYEQYF
TRBJ1-1,-,TRBV9,-,TGTGCCAGCAGCGTAGGAGGACTCTTGACTGAAGCTTTCTTT,CASSVGGLLTEAFF
TRBJ2-2,-,TRBV18,-,TGTGCCAGCTCACCACCCTTCACTTTCTGGCGCTCCACCGGGGAGCTGCTTTTT,CASSPPFTFWRSTGELLF
TRBJ1-5,few,TRBV6-1,-,TGTGCCAGCATGGGGCAGTCTAGCAATCAGCCCCAGCATTTT,CASMGQSSNQPQHF
TRBJ2-3,-,TRBV7-9,TRBD2,TGTGCCAGCAGCTTAGCCCCGGGACTAGCAGTCCCAGATACGCAGTATTTT,CASSLAPGLAVPDTQYF
TRBJ2-7,-,TRBV5-4,TRBD2,TGTGCCAGCAGCTTGGCTGCGGGACTAGCTGGAAGGGAGCAGTACTTC,CASSLAAGLAGREQYF
TRBJ2-7,few,TRBV7-3,-,TGTGCCAGCAGCCAGGGGGGACAGTTCTACGAGCAGTACTTC,CASSQGGQFYEQYF
TRBJ2-1,-,TRBV11-2,-,TGTGCCAGCAGCGGACTATTCGGGCGAAATGAGCAGTTCTTC,CASSGLFGRNEQFF
TRBJ1-1,-,TRBV28,TRBD1,TGTGCCAGCAGTTTAGGCGGACAGGGTCACACTGAAGCTTTCTTT,CASSLGGQGHTEAFF
TRBJ2-1,-,TRBV19,-,TGTGCCAGTAGTTCAGGGGGGATAGCGGCGAGCGATGAGCAGTTCTTC,CASSSGGIAASDEQFF
TRBJ2-3,-,TRBV9,TRBD2,TGTGCCAGCAGCGTAGCGACTAGCGGGAGGGCCGGGGCAGATACGCAGTATTTT,CASSVATSGRAGADTQYF
TRBJ1-5,-,TRBV7-2,-,TGTGCCAGCAGCCCTCAGTGGAATCAGCCCCAGCATTTT,CASSPQWNQPQHF
TRBJ2-7,-,TRBV28,TRBD1,TGTGCCAGCAGAGTACAGGGGGCGCATAGGGTAGGTGAGCAGTACTTC,CASRVQGAHRVGEQYF
TRBJ2-3,-,TRBV27,-,TGTGCCAGCAGTTTATTGGACTACGAGCGGGTGGGTACGCAGTATTTT,CASSLLDYERVGTQYF
TRBJ1-3,-,TRBV7-2,-,TGTGCCAGCAGCTTATATTCTGGAAACACCATATATTTT,CASSLYSGNTIYF
TRBJ2-7,once,TRBV19,TRBD1,TGTGCCAGTAGTCCCCCCGGACAGGGGTTCGCCGAGCAGTACTTC,CASSPPGQGFAEQYF